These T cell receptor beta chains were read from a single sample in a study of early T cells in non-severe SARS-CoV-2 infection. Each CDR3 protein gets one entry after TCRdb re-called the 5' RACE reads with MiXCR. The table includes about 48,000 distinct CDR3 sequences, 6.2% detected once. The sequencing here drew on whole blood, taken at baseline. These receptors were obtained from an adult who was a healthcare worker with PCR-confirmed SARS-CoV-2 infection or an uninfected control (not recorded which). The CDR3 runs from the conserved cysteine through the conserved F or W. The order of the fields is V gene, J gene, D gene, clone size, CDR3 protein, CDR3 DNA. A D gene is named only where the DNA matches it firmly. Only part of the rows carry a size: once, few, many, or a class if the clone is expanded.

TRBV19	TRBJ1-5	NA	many	CASKVPGSNQPQHF	TGTGCCAGTAAAGTCCCGGGGAGCAATCAGCCCCAGCATTTT
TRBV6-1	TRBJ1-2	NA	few	CASSEEDYGYTF	TGTGCCAGCAGTGAGGAGGACTATGGCTACACCTTC
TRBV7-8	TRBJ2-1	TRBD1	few	CASSSRQGAGEQFF	TGTGCCAGCAGCTCAAGACAGGGGGCCGGTGAGCAGTTCTTC
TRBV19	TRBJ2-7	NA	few	CASSIGGVPYEQYF	TGTGCCAGTAGTATAGGCGGAGTCCCCTACGAGCAGTACTTC
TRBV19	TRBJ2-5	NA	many	CASQPSGAEETQYF	TGTGCCAGCCAACCCTCAGGGGCTGAAGAGACCCAGTACTTC
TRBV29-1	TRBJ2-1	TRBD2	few	CSVGGDYRPYNEQFF	TGCAGCGTTGGGGGGGACTATCGTCCCTACAATGAGCAGTTCTTC
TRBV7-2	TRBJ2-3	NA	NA	CASSIRRAPSTDTQYF	TGTGCCAGCAGCATCCGCCGGGCCCCGTCCACAGATACGCAGTATTTT
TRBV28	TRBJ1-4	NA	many	CASSLYEKLFF	TGTGCCAGCAGTTTGTATGAAAAACTGTTTTTT
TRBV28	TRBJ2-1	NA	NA	CASKVAGASSYNEQFF	TGTGCCAGCAAAGTGGCTGGGGCCAGCTCCTACAATGAGCAGTTCTTC
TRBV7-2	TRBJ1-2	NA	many	CASSLYAIGTGYTF	TGTGCCAGCAGCTTATACGCTATAGGAACCGGCTACACCTTC
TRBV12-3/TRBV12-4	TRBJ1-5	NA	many	CASSLGQEGQPQHF	TGTGCCAGCAGTTTGGGGCAGGAGGGGCAGCCCCAGCATTTT
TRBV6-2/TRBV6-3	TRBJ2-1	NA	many	CASSTRRSSYNEQFF	TGTGCCAGCAGTACCAGACGGAGCTCCTACAATGAGCAGTTCTTC
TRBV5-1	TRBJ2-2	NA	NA	CASSPWGTRTGELFF	TGCGCCAGCAGCCCGTGGGGGACCCGGACCGGGGAGCTGTTTTTT
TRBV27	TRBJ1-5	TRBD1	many	CASSQTGPNQPQHF	TGTGCCAGCAGTCAGACAGGGCCCAATCAGCCCCAGCATTTT
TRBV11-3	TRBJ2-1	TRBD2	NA	CASSLELAGGDNEQFF	TGTGCCAGCAGCTTAGAACTAGCGGGAGGGGACAATGAGCAGTTCTTC
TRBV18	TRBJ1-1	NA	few	CASSPVNRALNTEAFF	TGTGCCAGCTCACCAGTTAACCGGGCCCTGAACACTGAAGCTTTCTTT
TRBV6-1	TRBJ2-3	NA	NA	CASSVSWTDTQYF	TGTGCCAGCAGTGTATCATGGACAGATACGCAGTATTTT
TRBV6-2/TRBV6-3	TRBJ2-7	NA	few	CASRQGSAYEQYF	TGTGCCAGTCGGCAGGGATCGGCCTACGAGCAGTACTTC
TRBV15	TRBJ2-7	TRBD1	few	CATSKRQGETYEQYF	TGTGCCACCAGCAAAAGACAGGGGGAGACCTACGAGCAGTACTTC
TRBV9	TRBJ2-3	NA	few	CASSSQQGGTDTQYF	TGTGCCAGCAGCTCTCAACAGGGGGGGACAGATACGCAGTATTTT
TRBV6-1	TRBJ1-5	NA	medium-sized	CASSEAPNQPQHF	TGTGCCAGCAGTGAAGCCCCAAATCAGCCCCAGCATTTT
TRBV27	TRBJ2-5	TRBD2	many	CASSLRTSGRGQETQYF	TGTGCCAGCAGTTTACGGACTAGCGGGAGGGGCCAAGAGACCCAGTACTTC
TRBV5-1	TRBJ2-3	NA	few	CASSPSGLLPDTQYF	TGCGCCAGCAGCCCCAGCGGGCTTCTTCCGGATACGCAGTATTTT
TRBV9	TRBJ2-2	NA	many	CASSVVSGSGELFF	TGTGCCAGCAGCGTAGTTTCCGGGAGTGGGGAGCTGTTTTTT
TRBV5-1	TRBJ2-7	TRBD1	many	CASRTDRGRGEQYF	TGCGCCAGCAGGACGGACAGGGGGCGAGGCGAGCAGTACTTC
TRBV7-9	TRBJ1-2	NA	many	CASSLEGRAGYTF	TGTGCCAGCAGCTTAGAGGGGCGTGCTGGCTACACCTTC
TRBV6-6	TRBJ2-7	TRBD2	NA	CASSLVAGGTHEQYF	TGTGCCAGCAGTTTAGTAGCGGGAGGGACCCACGAGCAGTACTTC
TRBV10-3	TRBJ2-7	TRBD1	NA	CAISLRRDRDYEQYF	TGTGCCATCAGTCTCCGCCGGGACAGGGACTACGAGCAGTACTTC
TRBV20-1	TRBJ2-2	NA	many	CSARDGQWNTGELFF	TGCAGTGCTAGAGACGGGCAGTGGAACACCGGGGAGCTGTTTTTT
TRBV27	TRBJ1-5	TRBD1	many	CASSLGGQGVNQPQHF	TGTGCCAGCAGTTTGGGCGGACAGGGTGTCAATCAGCCCCAGCATTTT
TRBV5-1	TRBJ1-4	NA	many	CASSPSGRGYEKLFF	TGCGCCAGCAGCCCATCGGGCAGGGGATATGAAAAACTGTTTTTT
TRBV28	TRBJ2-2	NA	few	CATSTGELFF	TGTGCCACTTCAACCGGGGAGCTGTTTTTT
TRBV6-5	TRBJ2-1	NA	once	CASRDRIGLGEQFF	TGTGCCAGCAGAGACCGTATAGGTCTCGGTGAGCAGTTCTTC
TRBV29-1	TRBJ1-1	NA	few	CSVDETGNTEAFF	TGCAGCGTCGACGAGACGGGGAACACTGAAGCTTTCTTT
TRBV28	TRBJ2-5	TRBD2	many	CASSPTSGRGKTQYF	TGTGCCAGCAGTCCGACTAGCGGGAGAGGAAAGACCCAGTACTTC
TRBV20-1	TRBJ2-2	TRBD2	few	CSAAPSGKNTGELFF	TGCAGTGCCGCACCTAGCGGGAAGAACACCGGGGAGCTGTTTTTT
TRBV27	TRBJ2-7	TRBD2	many	CASSLLAGREQYF	TGTGCCAGCAGTTTGCTAGCGGGGAGGGAGCAGTACTTC
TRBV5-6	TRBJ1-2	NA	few	CASSIETGYTF	TGTGCCAGCAGCATCGAGACAGGCTACACCTTC
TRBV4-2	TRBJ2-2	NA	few	CASSPEQGTNTGELFF	TGTGCCAGCAGCCCGGAACAGGGCACGAACACCGGGGAGCTGTTTTTT
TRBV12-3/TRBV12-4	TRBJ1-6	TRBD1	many	CASSLRQGNSPLHF	TGTGCCAGCAGTTTAAGACAGGGTAATTCACCCCTCCACTTT
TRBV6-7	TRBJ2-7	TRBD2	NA	CASSYSARGGRESKQYF	TGTGCCAGCAGTTACTCGGCCCGAGGAGGGCGGGAGAGTAAGCAGTACTTC
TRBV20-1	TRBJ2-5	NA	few	CSAPPASTQETQYF	TGCAGTGCTCCTCCGGCTTCTACTCAAGAGACCCAGTACTTC
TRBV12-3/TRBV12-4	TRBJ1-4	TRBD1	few	CASGRTGSNEKLFF	TGTGCCAGCGGTAGGACAGGGTCTAATGAAAAACTGTTTTTT
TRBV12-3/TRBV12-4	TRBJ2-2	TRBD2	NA	CASSPSGGRNTGELFF	TGTGCCAGCAGCCCTAGCGGGGGCCGGAACACCGGGGAGCTGTTTTTT
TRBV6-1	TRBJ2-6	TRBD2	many	CASSMRESGANVLTF	TGTGCCAGCAGTATGCGGGAGAGCGGGGCCAACGTCCTGACTTTC
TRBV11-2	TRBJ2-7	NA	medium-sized	CASSPNGDEQYF	TGTGCCAGCAGCCCCAATGGCGACGAGCAGTACTTC
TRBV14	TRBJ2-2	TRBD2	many	CASSQDLELAGVTGELFF	TGTGCCAGCAGCCAAGATCTAGAACTAGCGGGAGTCACCGGGGAGCTGTTTTTT
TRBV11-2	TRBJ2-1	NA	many	CASSLELSRVKAHEQFF	TGTGCCAGCAGCTTAGAATTGTCTCGGGTAAAGGCTCATGAGCAGTTCTTC
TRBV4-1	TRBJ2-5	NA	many	CASSQRGTGILETQYF	TGCGCCAGCAGCCAACGGGGCACAGGGATTTTAGAGACCCAGTACTTC
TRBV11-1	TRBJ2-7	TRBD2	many	CASSRDYLYEQYF	TGTGCCAGCAGCCGGGACTACCTTTACGAGCAGTACTTC
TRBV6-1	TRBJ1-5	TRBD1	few	CASRRTGFNGQPQHF	TGTGCCAGCAGGCGGACAGGGTTTAATGGTCAGCCCCAGCATTTT
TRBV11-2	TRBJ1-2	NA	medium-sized	CASSSGRVNGYTF	TGTGCCAGCAGCTCAGGGAGGGTGAATGGCTACACCTTC
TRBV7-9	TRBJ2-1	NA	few	CASSRRDPLNEQFF	TGTGCCAGCAGCCGCCGGGACCCCCTCAATGAGCAGTTCTTC
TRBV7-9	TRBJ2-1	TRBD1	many	CASSLTGGRDEQFF	TGTGCCAGCAGCTTGACAGGGGGCCGGGATGAGCAGTTCTTC